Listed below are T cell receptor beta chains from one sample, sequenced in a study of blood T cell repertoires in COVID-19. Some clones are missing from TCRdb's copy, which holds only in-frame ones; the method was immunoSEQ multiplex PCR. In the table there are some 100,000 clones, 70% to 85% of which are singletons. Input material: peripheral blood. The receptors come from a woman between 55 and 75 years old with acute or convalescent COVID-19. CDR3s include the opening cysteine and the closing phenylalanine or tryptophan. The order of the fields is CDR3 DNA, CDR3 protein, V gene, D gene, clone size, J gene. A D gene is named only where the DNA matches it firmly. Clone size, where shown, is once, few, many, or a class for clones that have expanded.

TGTGCCAGCAGCCCTCAGGGCTGGGACACTGAAGCTTTCTTT	CASSPQGWDTEAFF	TRBV7-9	.	.	TRBJ1-1
TGTGCCAGCAGTGAAGGTTTAGGGAGGGGCACTGAAGCTTTCTTT	CASSEGLGRGTEAFF	TRBV2	.	.	TRBJ1-1
TGTGCTAGCAGCGAGGGACAGGGCGACGAGCAGTACTTC	CASSEGQGDEQYF	TRBV7-7	TRBD1	.	TRBJ2-7
TGTGCCAGCAGCTTCGGGTTCGGGGGTGGCTACACCTTC	CASSFGFGGGYTF	TRBV5-6	.	.	TRBJ1-2
TGTGCCAGCAGTACCACGACAGGGACTTTTTCCCTCAGCTCTGGAAACACCATATATTTT	CASSTTTGTFSLSSGNTIYF	TRBV28	TRBD1	once	TRBJ1-3
TGTGCCAGCAGCTTGACTAGGACAGGGAACTATGGCTACACCTTC	CASSLTRTGNYGYTF	TRBV11-2	TRBD1	.	TRBJ1-2
TGTGCCAGCAGTTTCACAGGTTTAGGTCAGCCCCAGCATTTT	CASSFTGLGQPQHF	TRBV6-5	.	.	TRBJ1-5
TGCGCCAGCTCCAAAGAGGCGGTCTATGGCTACACCTTC	CASSKEAVYGYTF	TRBV23-1	.	.	TRBJ1-2
TGCGCCAGCAGCCAAAGGGTAGACAGGCGAGATGGCTACACCTTC	CASSQRVDRRDGYTF	TRBV4-1	.	once	TRBJ1-2
TGTGCCAGCAGTTTTCAGAGGGGAGGGGTGGGCACTGAAGCTTTCTTT	CASSFQRGGVGTEAFF	TRBV28	.	.	TRBJ1-1
TGTGCCAGCAGCGCGGGACTAGCGGGGGTAGCAGATACGCAGTATTTT	CASSAGLAGVADTQYF	TRBV9	TRBD2	.	TRBJ2-3
TGTGCCAGCAGTTCCTCCCGGTGGACAGGGAAATATAGCAATCAGCCCCAGCATTTT	CASSSSRWTGKYSNQPQHF	TRBV28	TRBD1	once	TRBJ1-5
TGTGCCAGCATATATACTCCTAATGAAAAACTGTTTTTT	CASIYTPNEKLFF	TRBV2	.	.	TRBJ1-4
TGCAGTGCTAGTACTAGAGCGGTTCAGCCCCAGCATTTT	CSASTRAVQPQHF	TRBV20-1	.	.	TRBJ1-5
TGCGCCAGCAGCCATCTTGGGGACAGGGCCTACGAGCAGTACTTC	CASSHLGDRAYEQYF	TRBV4-1	TRBD1	.	TRBJ2-7
TGTGCCAGTAGTCATCAAACTAGCGGGGACACAGATACGCAGTATTTT	CASSHQTSGDTDTQYF	TRBV19	TRBD2	.	TRBJ2-3
TGCAGCGTTGGAACAGGGGGCAACACTGAAGCTTTCTTT	CSVGTGGNTEAFF	TRBV29-1	TRBD1	once	TRBJ1-1
TGTGCCAGCAGCGCCGGAGGGAGTAGCGGGGCCTACGAGCAGTACTTC	CASSAGGSSGAYEQYF	TRBV9	TRBD2	.	TRBJ2-7
TGTGCCAGCAGCCGTCCAGGGGGACCCTCCGAAAAACTGTTTTTT	CASSRPGGPSEKLFF	TRBV21-1	.	.	TRBJ1-4
TGTGCCAGCAGTTACCAGACAGGGGACCATGGCTACACCTTC	CASSYQTGDHGYTF	TRBV6-6	TRBD1	.	TRBJ1-2
TGCAGCGTGGCGGGACGCCCGAATTCACCCCTCCACTTT	CSVAGRPNSPLHF	TRBV29-1	.	.	TRBJ1-6
TGTGCCAGCAGCCAAGACGGGACTAGCACAGATACGCAGTATTTT	CASSQDGTSTDTQYF	TRBV4-2	.	.	TRBJ2-3